This TCR beta chain derives from a study of CD8+ T cells in alopecia areata. Study-wide results and caveats: For lesional scalp, especially alopecia totalis/universalis, clonality was higher than in normal scalp.

Germline-derived CDR1 and CDR2 are SGDLS and YYNGEE. This CDR3 is 14 amino acids long. Trimming pared 3 bases from V and 2 bases from J, leaving 11 bases between. Treatment: oral pan-JAK inhibitor, 5-10 mg twice daily. PBMC-derived CD4+ and CD8+ T cells were sorted. Reverse transcribed after extraction, RNA yielded cDNA as the sequencing template. Repertoires were generated with immunoSEQ multiplex PCR, while TCRdb's copy carries only in-frame clones and drops some. The table shows approximately 180,000 clones, with 58% occurring only once. A word on this clone: No antigen is known for it.

The rearrangement joins TRBV9 to TRBJ1-2, with D possibly being TRBD1 (6 bases). The sample in question was CD4+ T cells sorted from blood, obtained at approximately week 56, from a patient treated with tofacitinib. This receptor was obtained from a human donor with alopecia areata. CDR3 bases: TGTGCCAGCAGCGCCCACAGGGTGAACTATGGCTACACCTTC. Translation gives CASSAHRVNYGYTF.